The present T cell receptor (beta chain) was sequenced within a study of blood T cell repertoires in COVID-19. Overall study: COVID-19 samples from acute and convalescent phases originated in the United States, Italy and Spain. Nucleic acid was either cDNA or gDNA, and it came from T cells, B-cell-depleted T cells, or PBMCs.

V trimming: 3 bases; J trimming: 6 bases; junction bases outside the gene matches: 9. CDR3 length: 16 amino acids. Germline assignment: CDR1 KGHDR and CDR2 SFDVKD. Under the authors' procedure: The assay estimated nucleated cells by amplifying reference gene primers. Sequencing was performed with immunoSEQ multiplex PCR; in TCRdb, only in-frame clones are kept and a portion is missing. V, J and clone size are taken as reported in that table, and D and trimming were inferred from the DNA itself. There are roughly 200,000 clones in the sample; just over 85% occur only once, and approximately 6.1% lies in the top ten.

The source of this sequence is a man older than 75 with acute or convalescent COVID-19. Sequenced sample: peripheral blood. The chain has TRBV24-1 and TRBJ1-5; 8 nucleotides align to TRBD1. Written as DNA, the CDR3 is TGTGCCACCAGTGATGCTGGGACAGGCGGCGTTCAGCCCCAGCATTTT. It specifies CATSDAGTGGVQPQHF.